This TCR beta chain was profiled in a study of control samples from healthy donors and cancer patients. This table comes from immunoSEQ multiplex PCR, and its TCRdb copy is limited to in-frame clones, with some not included. The repertoire has 150,000 to 200,000 clones, 91% of them found once; the top ten carry approximately 1.5%. A remark on this clone: This sample includes further DNA sequences coding for the same CDR3.

The receptor was isolated from a woman aged 25 to 45 in good health. Material for sequencing was blood.

The CDR3 protein is CASSIWGQGGQPQHF. The CDR3 DNA reads TGTGCCAGTAGTATATGGGGACAGGGAGGTCAGCCCCAGCATTTT. J is TRBJ1-5 and V is TRBV19; 9 positions match TRBD1. Germline V gives CDR1 LNHDA, CDR2 SQIVND (reference sequence). V shed 2 bases, J shed 6 bases, and the junction held 5 bases outside the gene matches. The CDR3 sequence is 15 residues long.